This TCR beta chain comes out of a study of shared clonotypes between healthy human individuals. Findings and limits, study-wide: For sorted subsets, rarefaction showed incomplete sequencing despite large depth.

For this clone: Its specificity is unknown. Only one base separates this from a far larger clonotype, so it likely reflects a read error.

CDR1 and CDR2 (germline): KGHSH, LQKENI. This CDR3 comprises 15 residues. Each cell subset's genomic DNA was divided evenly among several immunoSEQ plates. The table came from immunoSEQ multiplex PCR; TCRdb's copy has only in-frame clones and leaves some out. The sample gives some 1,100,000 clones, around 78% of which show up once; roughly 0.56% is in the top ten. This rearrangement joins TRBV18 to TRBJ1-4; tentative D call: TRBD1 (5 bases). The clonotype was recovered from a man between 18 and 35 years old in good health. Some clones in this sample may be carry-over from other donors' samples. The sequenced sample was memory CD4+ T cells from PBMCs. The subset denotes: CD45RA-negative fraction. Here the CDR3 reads CTSSPDDRRGEKLFF. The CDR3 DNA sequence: TGTACCAGCTCACCAGATGACCGGAGGGGCGAAAAACTGTTTTTT.